This TCR beta chain is from a study of T cells in Graves' hyperthyroidism and ophthalmopathy. TCR beta CDR3 regions were amplified from RNA. The TCR CDR3 was amplified in a first-round RT-PCR using the HTBI primer set. TCRdb re-analysed the multiplex PCR reads in MiXCR, keeping a single row per CDR3 protein. The sample lists some 370,000 distinct CDR3 sequences, roughly 15% occurring once. In its sample, this clonotype was seen many times. V trimming: 10 bases; J trimming: 7 bases; junction bases outside the gene matches: 10. The CDR3 runs to 14 residues. Germline assignment: CDR1 ENHRY and CDR2 SYGVKD.

This sequence originates from a woman under 40 with Graves' hyperthyroidism that later progressed to Graves' ophthalmopathy. The sample consisted of blood. The chain has TRBV10-3 and TRBJ1-6, with 7 bases fitting TRBD1. CDR3 DNA: TGTGCCACCCAAGCTGCAGGGGGAAATTCACCCCTCCACTTT. It is translated as CATQAAGGNSPLHF.